These 26 T cell receptor beta chains came from one sample sequenced in a study of T cell responses to AZD1222 COVID-19 vaccine. Profiled with immunoSEQ multiplex PCR; TCRdb holds only in-frame clones, not every one. Of about 67,000 clones in the sample, 80% to 90% were seen once. This sample comprised peripheral blood, obtained on day 0 of AZD1222 vaccination. These receptors originate from an adult in good health.

With regard to this clone: The DNA is left out, because the CDR3 cannot be placed on it with certainty; the CDR3 is given as TCRdb lists it. This chain links TRBV23-1 with TRBJ2-2; the table's D call, TRBD2, was not checked against the DNA. TRBV23-1 is an ORF; its function is uncertain. The CDR3 is 13 residues long, ends included. CDR3: CASSQSVGRGAVF.

The chain recombines TRBV2 with TRBJ1-5, with TRBD1 matching over 7 bases. The trim removed 8 bases at V and 4 bases at J, leaving 5 bases unmatched. Germline loops: CDR1 SNHLY, CDR2 FYNNEI. CDR3 size: 13 residues. CDR3 nucleotide sequence: TGTGCCAGCGGGACAGTCTCTAATCAGCCCCAGCATTTT. It codes for CASGTVSNQPQHF.

The genes are TRBV19 and TRBJ1-5, with TRBD1 as a possible D gene (5 bases). The germline gives CDR1 LNHDA, CDR2 SQIVND (reference sequence). V lost 4 bases to trimming and J lost 6 bases, with 10 bases between them. The CDR3 runs to 13 residues. CDR3 loop: CASSTGLGQPQHF. CDR3 bases: TGTGCCAGTAGTACAGGGTTAGGTCAGCCCCAGCATTTT.

J is TRBJ1-1 and V is TRBV14, with 9 bases aligning to TRBD1. Germline CDR1 SGHDN, CDR2 FVKESK. V lost 0 bases and J lost 6; bases outside the gene matches: 5. CDR3 size: 15 residues. In DNA, the CDR3 is TGTGCCAGCAGCCAAGAAACAGGGGGCTTTTCTGAAGCTTTCTTT. It is translated as CASSQETGGFSEAFF. The variable domain in full, completed from reference TRBV14 and TRBJ1-1, reads EAGVTQFPSHSVIEKGQTVTLRCDPISGHDNLYWYRRVMGKEIKFLLHFVKESKQDESGMPNNRFLAERTGGTYSTLKVQPAELEDSGVYFCASSQETGGFSEAFFGQGTRLTVV.

The rearrangement joins TRBV11-2 to TRBJ2-2; 7 nucleotides align to TRBD1. The germline V gene encodes CDR1 SGHAT and CDR2 FQNNGV. V lost 5 bases, J lost 0 bases, and 3 bases stayed unmatched. CDR3 size: 15 residues. The CDR3 DNA sequence: TGTGCCAGCAGCCCAGGGACAGCGAACACCGGGGAGCTGTTTTTT. This gives the protein CASSPGTANTGELFF.

V usage is TRBV27 and J usage is TRBJ1-6; D is unclear. This CDR3 has 17 amino acids. CDR1 MNHEY and CDR2 SMNVEV come from the germline V gene (reference sequence). Trimming pared 4 bases from V and 0 bases from J, leaving 13 bases between. CDR3 residues: CASSSTLVSSYNSPLHF. In nucleotides, the CDR3 is TGTGCCAGCAGTTCCACTCTCGTGAGCTCCTATAATTCACCCCTCCACTTT.

Only one count was recorded for this clone. This chain connects TRBV5-1 to TRBJ1-1; no clear D. Germline CDR1 SGHRS, CDR2 YFSETQ. The CDR3 is 15 residues long. V was trimmed by 8 bases and J by 1 base, leaving 18 bases between them. Written as DNA, the CDR3 is TGCGCCAGTAGTACACTCTCTCTACAGAACACTGAAGCTTTCTTT. Its translation is CASSTLSLQNTEAFF.

This clone was seen a few times. The chain uses TRBV5-1 and TRBJ2-3; 9 bases match TRBD1. V lost 1 base and J lost 1; bases outside the gene matches: 1. This CDR3 is built from 15 residues. Germline V gene lookup returns CDR1 SGHRS and CDR2 YFSETQ. CDR3 DNA: TGCGCCAGCAGCTTGACAGGGGGCGGCACAGATACGCAGTATTTT. Amino acid sequence: CASSLTGGGTDTQYF.

This clone was observed once. CDR3 DNA: TGTGCCAGCTCACCATCTACCCGTGAGCAGTACTTC. This codes for CASSPSTREQYF. This sequence joins TRBV18 and TRBJ2-7; the D is unclear. V was clipped by 2 bases and J by 7 bases, with 9 bases between them. This CDR3 contains 12 residues. Per germline, CDR1 KGHSH and CDR2 LQKENI.

This chain joins TRBV18 and TRBJ2-3; possibly TRBD2 for D (6 bases). V shed 2 bases and J shed 4 bases, with 10 bases lying between them. Germline V gene data show CDR1 as KGHSH and CDR2 as LQKENI. This CDR3 spans 14 amino acids. The CDR3, as DNA: TGTGCCAGCTCACCAGCCGGGAGCGCAGATACGCAGTATTTT. Translating gives CASSPAGSADTQYF.

The V gene is TRBV5-5, the J gene TRBJ2-3; 7 bases map to TRBD1. CDR1 and CDR2 (germline): SGHKS, YYEKEE (reference sequence). CDR3 length: 14 amino acids. The V and J ends lost 4 bases and 5 bases, in that order; junction bases with no gene match: 7. The CDR3 DNA follows: TGTGCCAGCAGCGCGCTAGGGGGCCGAGATACGCAGTATTTT. Protein: CASSALGGRDTQYF.

The V gene is TRBV4-2, the J gene TRBJ2-1, with D perhaps matching TRBD2 (5 bases). Trimming cost V 4 bases and J 0 bases, with 13 bases left between them. The CDR3 has 16 amino acids. Germline-derived CDR1 and CDR2 are LGHNA and YNFKEQ. The CDR3 sequence: CASSPEGASSYNEQFF. CDR3 nucleotides: TGTGCCAGCAGCCCCGAGGGCGCGAGCTCCTACAATGAGCAGTTCTTC.

This chain links TRBV24-1 with TRBJ2-2; D ambiguous. Germline CDR1 KGHDR, CDR2 SFDVKD. The CDR3 is 11 amino acids. V gave up 10 bases and J gave up 7 bases, with 9 bases separating them. This CDR3 is CATGSGGELFF. CDR3 DNA sequence: TGTGCCACAGGGTCTGGCGGGGAGCTGTTTTTT.

This chain joins TRBV5-4 and TRBJ2-3; D is ambiguous. The germline V gene encodes CDR1 SGHNT and CDR2 YYREEE (reference sequence). This CDR3 is 14 amino acids long. Trimming removed 0 bases from V and 5 bases from J, with 10 bases in between. The CDR3 loop is CASSLVRDQDTQYF. The CDR3 coding sequence is TGTGCCAGCAGCTTGGTCAGAGATCAAGATACGCAGTATTTT.

V gene TRBV7-3 combines with J gene TRBJ2-4; D is undetermined. The ends were cut back, 5 bases at V and 1 base at J, with 6 bases in the middle. The CDR3 has 13 amino acids. Germline lookup yields CDR1 SGHTA and CDR2 FQGTGA. CDR3 in amino acids: CASSLGAKNIQYF. The CDR3 DNA follows: TGTGCCAGCAGCCTGGGGGCCAAAAACATTCAGTACTTC. The entire variable domain, with the rest obtained from reference TRBV7-3 and TRBJ2-4, is as follows: GAGVSQTPSNKVTEKGKYVELRCDPISGHTALYWYRQSLGQGPEFLIYFQGTGAADDSGLPNDRFFAVRPEGSVSTLKIQRTERGDSAVYLCASSLGAKNIQYFGAGTRLSVL.

The rearrangement uses TRBV25-1 and TRBJ1-2; unclear D gene. The germline V gene encodes CDR1 MGHDK and CDR2 SYGVNS. Trimming pared 2 bases from V and 1 base from J, leaving 8 bases between. CDR3 length equals 14 residues. This CDR3 reads CASSEQELNYGYTF. The DNA of the CDR3 is TGTGCCAGCAGTGAACAGGAGCTTAACTATGGCTACACCTTC.

This clone was picked up one time. The chain is built from TRBV14 and TRBJ2-7; 8 bases are shared with TRBD2. With V trimmed by 5 bases and J by 0 bases, 3 bases remained unmatched. Germline CDR1 and CDR2: SGHDN and FVKESK. The CDR3 spans 14 residues. The CDR3 spells CASSSGGSSYEQYF. The CDR3 region has the DNA TGTGCCAGCAGCAGCGGGGGTAGCTCCTACGAGCAGTACTTC.

V gene TRBV28 combines with J gene TRBJ1-2; 8 nucleotides line up with TRBD1. V was pared by 6 bases and J by 8 bases, with 8 bases of the junction left unmatched. The CDR3 has 13 residues. Germline V lookup: CDR1 MDHEN, CDR2 SYDVKM. The CDR3 nucleotides are TGTGCCAGCAGGAGGGACAGGATCACCGGCTACACCTTC. This translates into CASRRDRITGYTF.

Only one count was recorded for this clone. This rearrangement joins TRBV4-3 to TRBJ2-7; 10 nucleotides agree with TRBD2. V was clipped by 1 base and J by 6 bases; unmatched bases: 6. The CDR3 consists of 15 residues. Looked up from germline, CDR1 is LGHNA and CDR2 is YSLEER. Here the CDR3 DNA reads TGCGCCAGCAGCCAAGTGTCGACTAGCGGGCGCGAGCAGTACTTC. Residues: CASSQVSTSGREQYF.

A few counts support this clone. The chain recombines TRBV11-2 with TRBJ1-1; D gene uncertain. Germline assignment: CDR1 SGHAT and CDR2 FQNNGV. The CDR3 loop spans 13 amino acids. The V gene lost 2 bases and the J gene lost 1 base, with 5 bases spanning the gap. The CDR3 loop reads CASSLQQNTEAFF. The DNA of the CDR3 is TGTGCCAGCAGCTTACAACAGAACACTGAAGCTTTCTTT.

The chain recombines TRBV14 with TRBJ1-3; D is undetermined. Germline CDR1 is SGHDN and CDR2 is FVKESK. Between the trimmed V and J ends, which lost 2 bases and 2 bases, there was a span of 7 bases. CDR3 length: 14 amino acids. The DNA for the CDR3 is TGTGCCAGCAGCCAACACGGAACTGGAAACACCATATATTTT. This gives the protein CASSQHGTGNTIYF.

This chain connects TRBV6-5 to TRBJ1-2; weak D call: TRBD1 (5 bases). The CDR3 runs to 13 residues. Germline-derived CDR1 and CDR2 are MNHEY and SVGAGI. Trimming took off 3 bases at V and 7 bases at J, with 12 bases between the two ends. The CDR3 DNA is TGTGCCAGCAGTTATGGTGGGGCGCTTGGCTACACCTTC. It specifies CASSYGGALGYTF.

This chain connects TRBV5-1 to TRBJ1-1; no reliable D call. The CDR3 length is 14 residues. In germline, CDR1 is SGHRS, CDR2 YFSETQ. Trimming stripped 0 bases from V and 0 bases from J, with 6 bases between. DNA for the CDR3: TGCGCCAGCAGCTTGGGAGGGTTGAACACTGAAGCTTTCTTT. Encoded protein: CASSLGGLNTEAFF.

This chain joins TRBV6-1 and TRBJ1-6; D not resolved. Per germline, CDR1 MNHNS and CDR2 SASEGT. Trimming pared 2 bases from V and 4 bases from J, leaving 18 bases between. CDR3 length: 18 amino acids. CDR3: CASSETPPEAAYNSPLHF. CDR3 nucleotide sequence: TGTGCCAGCAGTGAAACCCCCCCGGAGGCGGCTTATAATTCACCCCTCCACTTT.

The rearrangement uses TRBV18 and TRBJ2-7, with D perhaps TRBD2 (6 bases). Trimming took 6 bases from V and 6 from J, leaving 9 bases between them. The CDR3 contains 11 residues. Germline V gene sequence: CDR1 KGHSH, CDR2 LQKENI. CDR3 loop: CASSGSSEQYF. CDR3 bases: TGTGCCAGCTCCGGGAGTTCCGAGCAGTACTTC.

CDR3 amino acids: CASSQELGLAGVNEQFF. DNA of the CDR3: TGCGCCAGCAGCCAAGAATTGGGACTAGCGGGAGTAAATGAGCAGTTCTTC. This chain joins TRBV4-1 and TRBJ2-1, with 14 nucleotides matching TRBD2. The V gene end was trimmed by 0 bases and the J gene end by 7 bases; junction bases not matched to a gene: 5. The CDR3 is 17 residues long. Germline CDR1 is MGHRA and CDR2 is YSYEKL.